Given below is one TCR beta chain in context. Its antigen remains unidentified. The record has no base qualities; no much larger clone is one base away. Relative to germline, V is 1 base shorter and J is 5 bases shorter, with 9 bases between their ends. The CDR3, from cysteine to phenylalanine, totals 13 residues. Just the 39-base CDR3 DNA is kept, in frame starting at base 1. The germline V gene supplies CDR1 SGHRS and CDR2 YFSETQ. The data belong to a study of cytomegalovirus exposure and HLA in healthy donors (dated by TCRdb to the late 2010s). Context from the whole study: The approximately 710 repertoires of the first cohort and the 120 or so validation repertoires were produced on the same platform, according to a later analysis. The study aimed to test whether cataloging public T cell receptors could reveal signatures of past pathogen exposure. A separate validation cohort of 100 to 150 different subjects was used in addition to the approximately 670-subject first cohort. High-throughput TCR immunosequencing, statistical association of individual TCRs with disease status, and machine learning were combined to predict cytomegalovirus infection status.

Libraries were constructed by the immunoSEQ multiplex PCR assay. Per the source publication's procedure: To diagnose cytomegalovirus status from the catalog of TCR beta chain sequences, a statistical classification framework was built. TCRdb carries this immuneACCESS record with in-frame sequences only. Its versions omit some clonotypes, under half of them owing to an unresolved V gene in the studies checked, with the rest unexplained. The V and J calls and clone size come from that table; D and trimming were worked out from the DNA. For this sample the table gives 150,000 to 200,000 clones, of which 75% to 90% were detected only once. The ten top clones hold roughly 6.5% of the sample. Separate from the approximately 670-subject first cohort, the validation cohort of more than 90 subjects was the group to which the donors belonged. Here is what the overall study found, with its caveats: A total of about 150 TCR beta chains were listed by the study as associated with cytomegalovirus. In a later analysis, TCRs clustered in the first cohort were found to also tend to co-occur in the roughly 120 validation repertoires, with 94% of cluster scores above 0. The classifier was reported to diagnose cytomegalovirus status with high specificity and sensitivity in both the original cohort and the validation cohort. While some public TCRs were present in many individuals, most TCR sequences turned up only very rarely across donors. A few of the identified cytomegalovirus-associated TCR beta chains were confirmed in vitro to be specific for cytomegalovirus antigens. All 130 or so repertoires were used to score co-occurrence in the validation cohort in a later analysis, because that analysis had no HLA typing for the cohort. It was suggested by the authors that the approach could potentially be generalized to other disease states and immunological phenotypes.

This sequence originates from a man between 18 and 35 years old in good health and CMV-seropositive. Sequencing input: PBMCs. The sequence is built from TRBV5-1 and TRBJ2-5; TRBD1 is a weak D gene call, 6 bases matching. The DNA sequence is as follows: TGCGCCAGCAGCTTGACAGGGCGGGAGACCCAGTACTTC. Its protein is CASSLTGRETQYF. Supplemented by the reference TRBV5-1 and TRBJ2-5 proteins around the CDR3, the complete variable domain is KAGVTQTPRYLIKTRGQQVTLSCSPISGHRSVSWYQQTPGQGLQFLFEYFSETQRNKGNFPGRFSGRQFSNSRSEMNVSTLELGDSALYLCASSLTGRETQYFGPGTRLLVL.